This T cell receptor (beta chain) was sequenced during a study of blood T cells in healthy people across ages (dated by TCRdb to between 2015 and 2017). General notes on the study: In model experiments, template switching captured roughly one uniquely barcoded TCR beta cDNA molecule for every two T cells. The study measured age-related changes in TCR beta repertoire diversity using deep sequencing normalized with unique cDNA molecular identifiers. The donors were divided into four age groups: young (average around 17 years), middle-aged (about 39), aged (about 56) and long-lived (more than 75). To avoid experimental bias, donors of different ages were randomly spread across the sequencing lanes. Two additional independent replicas of 1 million unique cDNA reads from the same blood draw were analyzed for two donors (one aged 18 to 30 and one aged 80 or older). Overall study results and their limits: Total diversity estimates from one million sequenced T cells were considered lower bounds and underestimates. The CMV infection status of donors was not known, potentially confounding age-related changes in expanded clonotypes. Observed TCR beta diversity per million T cells fell roughly linearly with age, and a significant reduction was already apparent by age roughly 40. The long-lived group showed more naive CD4+ T cells, fewer expanded clones and increased TCR diversity than the aged group, suggesting age selection. Since profiling was done on bulk unsorted PBMCs, naive and antigen-experienced compartments could not be conclusively compared. Observed TCR beta diversity correlated strongly with the percentage of naive T cells measured by flow cytometry.

V is cut back by 5 bases and J by 9 bases, with 6 bases in the junction unmatched. Sequences MNHEY (CDR1) and SVGEGT (CDR2) are obtained from the germline V gene. From cysteine to phenylalanine, the CDR3 is 13 amino acids long. The read is trimmed to its CDR3 DNA, 39 bases read in frame from base 1. Libraries came from 5' RACE. The sequencer listed for this sample is Illumina HiSeq 2500. A second PCR of about 6 to 12 cycles was run with a J-beta primer mix and a sample-barcoded 5' primer. A unique molecular identifier was introduced onto each TCR beta cDNA molecule by a template-switch 5' adaptor carrying 12 random nucleotides. At least 2.5 million CDR3-containing paired-end reads were obtained from each sample. All of the RNA was converted into first-strand cDNA using the Mint cDNA synthesis kit, with a TRBC-specific oligonucleotide serving as the primer. Following uracil-DNA glycosylase treatment, all cDNA underwent a first 18-cycle PCR with the universal primers M1SS and BC2_uni_R. The paper's data handling went like this. Each sample was normalized by randomly selecting 1 million high-quality reads, each carrying a distinct molecular identifier. Instead of being binned into consensus sequences, reads that shared molecular identifiers were thrown out. MiTCR, set to a Q25 quality threshold and the strictest error-elimination algorithm, was used for CDR3 identification, clonotype clustering and error correction. A nonparametric unseen species model with Euler transformation was used to estimate lower-bound total TCR beta diversity. The public reads were quality trimmed at Q25 with fastp and then assembled into clones with MiXCR by TCRdb, keeping productive beta chains. One record per CDR3 amino acid sequence lists the most common genes and DNA. The V and J calls here are based on TCRdb, not the publication. This sample comprises over a million distinct CDR3 sequences, around 40% of them detected only once. Under 5% of the sample is taken by the ten largest.

The approximately 41 donors, aged roughly 6 to 95 years, were systemically healthy Caucasian individuals from Russia. About 10 milliliters of peripheral blood were drawn from each donor into EDTA-treated Vacutainer tubes. Ficoll-Paque density-gradient centrifugation was used to isolate PBMCs, with at least 6.5 million obtained per sample. Trizol reagent was used to extract total RNA from the PBMCs, yielding at least 6 micrograms per sample. For every donor, flow cytometry on a PBMC aliquot measured the percentage of naive CD45RAhigh/CD27high T cells. A remark on this clonotype: Its antigen specificity is not known. One base away there is no much larger clone; base qualities are not given.

The sample was blood. The TCR originated in a woman aged 18-30 years in good health. The chain is encoded by TRBV6-2 or TRBV6-3 joined to TRBJ2-1; TRBD2 matches 8 bases in the middle. The nucleotide sequence reads TGTGCCAGCAGTAAGCGGGGGTTCATTGAGCAGTTCTTC. Translated, it reads CASSKRGFIEQFF.